Below, one T cell receptor beta chain is given with its context. The repertoire was sequenced with immunoSEQ multiplex PCR; TCRdb's copy has only in-frame clones and lacks some. There are about 49,000 clones in the sample; approximately 95% occur only once, and under 7% lies in the top ten. The data derive from a study of T cell changes during pregnancy in multiple sclerosis. V dropped 0 bases and J dropped 4 bases, with 9 bases sitting between them. This CDR3 comprises 14 residues. Germline CDR1 and CDR2: MGHRA and YSYEKL. The specimen comprised CD8+ T cells from peripheral blood mononuclear cells, sampled in the first trimester of pregnancy. This chain links TRBV4-1 with TRBJ1-1, with TRBD1 as a possible D gene (6 bases). This receptor was obtained from a female donor with multiple sclerosis, enrolled in a pregnancy study. The CDR3 nucleotides are TGCGCCAGCAGCCAAGATCAGGGGAGCACTGAAGCTTTCTTT. It encodes CASSQDQGSTEAFF.